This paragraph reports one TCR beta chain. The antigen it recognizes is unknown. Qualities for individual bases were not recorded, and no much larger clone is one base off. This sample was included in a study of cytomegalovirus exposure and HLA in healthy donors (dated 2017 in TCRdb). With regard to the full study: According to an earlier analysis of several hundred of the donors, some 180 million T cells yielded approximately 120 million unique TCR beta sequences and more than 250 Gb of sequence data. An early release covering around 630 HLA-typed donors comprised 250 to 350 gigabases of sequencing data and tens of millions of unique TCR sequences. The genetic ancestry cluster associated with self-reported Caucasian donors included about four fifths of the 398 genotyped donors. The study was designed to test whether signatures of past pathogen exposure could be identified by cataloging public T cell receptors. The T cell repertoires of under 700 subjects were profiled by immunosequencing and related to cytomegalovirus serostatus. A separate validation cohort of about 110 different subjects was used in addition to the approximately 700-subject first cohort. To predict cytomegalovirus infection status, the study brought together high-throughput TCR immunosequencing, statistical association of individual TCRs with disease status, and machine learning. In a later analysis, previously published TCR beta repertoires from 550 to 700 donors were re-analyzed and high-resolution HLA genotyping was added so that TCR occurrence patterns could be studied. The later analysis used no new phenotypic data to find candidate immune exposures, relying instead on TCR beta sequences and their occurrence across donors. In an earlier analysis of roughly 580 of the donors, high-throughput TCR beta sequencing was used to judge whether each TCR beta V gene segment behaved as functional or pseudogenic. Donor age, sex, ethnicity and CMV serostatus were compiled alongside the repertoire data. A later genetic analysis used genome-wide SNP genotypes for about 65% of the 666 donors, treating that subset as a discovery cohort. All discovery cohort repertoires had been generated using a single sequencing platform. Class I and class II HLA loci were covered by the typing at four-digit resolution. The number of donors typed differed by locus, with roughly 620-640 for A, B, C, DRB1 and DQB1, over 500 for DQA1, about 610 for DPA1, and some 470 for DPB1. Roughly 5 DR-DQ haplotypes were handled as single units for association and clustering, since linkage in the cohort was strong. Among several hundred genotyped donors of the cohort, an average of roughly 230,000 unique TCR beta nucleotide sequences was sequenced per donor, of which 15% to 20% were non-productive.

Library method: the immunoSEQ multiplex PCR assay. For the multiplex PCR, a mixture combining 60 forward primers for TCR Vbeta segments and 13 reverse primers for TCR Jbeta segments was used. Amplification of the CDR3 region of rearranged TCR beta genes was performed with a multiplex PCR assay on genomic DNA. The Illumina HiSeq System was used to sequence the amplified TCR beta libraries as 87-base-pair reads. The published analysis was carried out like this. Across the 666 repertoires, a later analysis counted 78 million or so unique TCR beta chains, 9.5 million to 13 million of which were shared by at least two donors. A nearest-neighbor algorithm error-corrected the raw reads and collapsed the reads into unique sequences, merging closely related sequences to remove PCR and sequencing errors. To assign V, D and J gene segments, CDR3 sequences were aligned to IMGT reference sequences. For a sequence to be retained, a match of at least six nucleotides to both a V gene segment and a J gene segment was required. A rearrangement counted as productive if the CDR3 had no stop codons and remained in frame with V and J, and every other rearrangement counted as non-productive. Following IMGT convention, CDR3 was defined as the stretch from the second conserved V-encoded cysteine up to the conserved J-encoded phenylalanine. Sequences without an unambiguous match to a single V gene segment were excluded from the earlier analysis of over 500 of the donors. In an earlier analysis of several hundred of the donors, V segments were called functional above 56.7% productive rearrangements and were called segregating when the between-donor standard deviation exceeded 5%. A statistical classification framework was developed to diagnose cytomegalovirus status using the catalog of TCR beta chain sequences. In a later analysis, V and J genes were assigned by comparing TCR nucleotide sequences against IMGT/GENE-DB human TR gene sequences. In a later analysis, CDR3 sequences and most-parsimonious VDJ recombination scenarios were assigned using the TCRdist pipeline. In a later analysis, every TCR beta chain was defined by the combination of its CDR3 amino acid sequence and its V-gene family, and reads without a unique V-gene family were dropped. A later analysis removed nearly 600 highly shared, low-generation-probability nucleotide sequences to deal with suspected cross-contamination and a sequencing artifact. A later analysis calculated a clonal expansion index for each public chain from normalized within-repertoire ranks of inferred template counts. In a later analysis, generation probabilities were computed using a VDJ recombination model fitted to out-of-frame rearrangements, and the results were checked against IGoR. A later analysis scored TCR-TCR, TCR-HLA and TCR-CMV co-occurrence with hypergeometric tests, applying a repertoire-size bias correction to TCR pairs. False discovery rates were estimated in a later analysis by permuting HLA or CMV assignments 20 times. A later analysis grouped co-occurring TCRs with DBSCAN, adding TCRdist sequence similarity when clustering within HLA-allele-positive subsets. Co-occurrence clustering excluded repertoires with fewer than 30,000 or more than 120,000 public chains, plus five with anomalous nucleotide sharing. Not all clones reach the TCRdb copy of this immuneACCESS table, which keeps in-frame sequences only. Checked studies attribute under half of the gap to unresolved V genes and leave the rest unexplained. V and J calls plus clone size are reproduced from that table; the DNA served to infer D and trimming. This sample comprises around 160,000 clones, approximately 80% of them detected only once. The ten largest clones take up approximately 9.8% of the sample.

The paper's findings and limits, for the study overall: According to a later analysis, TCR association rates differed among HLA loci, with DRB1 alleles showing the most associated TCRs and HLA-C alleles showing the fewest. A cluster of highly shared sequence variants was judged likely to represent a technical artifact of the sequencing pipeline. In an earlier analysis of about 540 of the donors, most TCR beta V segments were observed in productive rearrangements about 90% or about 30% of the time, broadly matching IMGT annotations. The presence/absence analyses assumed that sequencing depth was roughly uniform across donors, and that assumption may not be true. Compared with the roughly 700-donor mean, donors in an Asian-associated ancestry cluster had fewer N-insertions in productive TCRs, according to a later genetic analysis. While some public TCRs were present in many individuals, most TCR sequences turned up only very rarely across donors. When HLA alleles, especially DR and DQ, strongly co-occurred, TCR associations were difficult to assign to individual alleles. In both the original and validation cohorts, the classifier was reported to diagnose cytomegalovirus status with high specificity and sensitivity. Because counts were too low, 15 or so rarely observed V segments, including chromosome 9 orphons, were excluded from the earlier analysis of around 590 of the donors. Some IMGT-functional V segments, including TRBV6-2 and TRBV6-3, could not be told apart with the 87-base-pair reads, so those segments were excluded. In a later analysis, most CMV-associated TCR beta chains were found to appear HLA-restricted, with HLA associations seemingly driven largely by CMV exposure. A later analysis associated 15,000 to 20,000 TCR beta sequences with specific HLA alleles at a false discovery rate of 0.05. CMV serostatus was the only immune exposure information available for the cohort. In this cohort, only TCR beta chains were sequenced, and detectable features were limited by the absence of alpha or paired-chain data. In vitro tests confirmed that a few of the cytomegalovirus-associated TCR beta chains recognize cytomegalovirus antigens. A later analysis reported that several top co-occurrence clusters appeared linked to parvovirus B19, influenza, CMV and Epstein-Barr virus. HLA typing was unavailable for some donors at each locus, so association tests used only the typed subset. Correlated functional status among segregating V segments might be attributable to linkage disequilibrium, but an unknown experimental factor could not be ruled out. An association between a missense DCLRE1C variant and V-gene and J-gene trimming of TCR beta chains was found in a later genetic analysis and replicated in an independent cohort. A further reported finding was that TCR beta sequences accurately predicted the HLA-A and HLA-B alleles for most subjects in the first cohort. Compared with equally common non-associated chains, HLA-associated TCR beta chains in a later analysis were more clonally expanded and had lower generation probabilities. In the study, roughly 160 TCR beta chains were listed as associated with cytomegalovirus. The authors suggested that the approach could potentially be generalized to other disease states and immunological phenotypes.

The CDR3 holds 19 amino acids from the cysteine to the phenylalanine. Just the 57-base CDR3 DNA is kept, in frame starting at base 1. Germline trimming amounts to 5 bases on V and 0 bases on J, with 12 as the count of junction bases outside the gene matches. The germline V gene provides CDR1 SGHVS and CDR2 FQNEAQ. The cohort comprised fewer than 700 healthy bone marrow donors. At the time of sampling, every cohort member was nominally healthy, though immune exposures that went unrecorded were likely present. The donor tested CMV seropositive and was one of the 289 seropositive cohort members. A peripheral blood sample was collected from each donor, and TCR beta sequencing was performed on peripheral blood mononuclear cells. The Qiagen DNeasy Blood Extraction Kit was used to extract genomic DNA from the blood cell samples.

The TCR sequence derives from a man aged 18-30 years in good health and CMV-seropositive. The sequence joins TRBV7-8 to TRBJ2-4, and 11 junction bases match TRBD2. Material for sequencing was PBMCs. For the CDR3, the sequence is CASSPWASGRKLAKNIQYF. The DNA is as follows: TGTGCCAGCAGCCCTTGGGCTAGCGGGAGGAAATTAGCCAAAAACATTCAGTACTTC.